This TCR beta chain was profiled in a study of blood T cells in healthy people across ages. The second PCR ran roughly 6 to 11 cycles with a sample-barcoded 5' primer and J-beta primers. TCRdb used MiXCR to reprocess the 5' RACE reads, holding one entry per CDR3 protein. The sample shows about 1,600,000 distinct CDR3 sequences, approximately 38% of them seen only once. The sample holds a few counts of this clonotype. Its antigen is not known. Study-level results: Total diversity from one million sequenced T cells was likely underestimated.

This sequence originates from a woman aged 18-29 years in good health. Input material: blood.

This CDR3 reads CASSRKIYNEQYF. As DNA, the CDR3 is TGTGCCAGCAGCCGAAAAATCTACAATGAGCAGTACTTC. This chain joins TRBV13 and TRBJ2-5; D is uncertain. The CDR3 contains 13 residues. V lost 5 bases to trimming and J lost 11 bases, with 18 bases between them. CDR1 and CDR2 from the germline V gene are PRHDT and FYEKMQ (reference sequence).